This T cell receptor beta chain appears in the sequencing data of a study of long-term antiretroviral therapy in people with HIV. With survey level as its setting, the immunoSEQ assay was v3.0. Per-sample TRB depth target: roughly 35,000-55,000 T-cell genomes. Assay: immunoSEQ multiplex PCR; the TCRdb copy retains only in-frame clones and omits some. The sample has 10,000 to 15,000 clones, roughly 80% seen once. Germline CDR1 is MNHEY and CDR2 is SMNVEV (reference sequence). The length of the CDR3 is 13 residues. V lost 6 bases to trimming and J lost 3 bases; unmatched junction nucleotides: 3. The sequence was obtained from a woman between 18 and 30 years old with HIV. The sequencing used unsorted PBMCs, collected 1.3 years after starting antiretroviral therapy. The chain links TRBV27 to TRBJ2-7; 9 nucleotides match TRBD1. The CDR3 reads CASRLGQGYEQYF. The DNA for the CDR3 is TGTGCCAGCAGACTGGGACAGGGCTACGAGCAGTACTTC.